These 5 T cell receptor beta chains were sequenced from one sample in a study of blood T cell repertoires in COVID-19. Sequencing used immunoSEQ multiplex PCR; TCRdb keeps in-frame clones, though not all of them. The data show 100,000 or so clones, with approximately 80% seen just once and 15% held by the top ten. Sequencing was done on a sample of peripheral blood. The receptors were sampled from a woman at least 80 years old with acute or convalescent COVID-19.

The V and J genes are TRBV12-3 or TRBV12-4 and TRBJ1-2; D is uncertain. V gave up 2 bases and J gave up 1 base, with 5 bases separating them. The CDR3 runs 13 residues. In nucleotides, the CDR3 is TGTGCCAGCAGTTTACGAGATAACTATGGCTACACCTTC. Translation gives CASSLRDNYGYTF.

This chain joins TRBV9 and TRBJ2-7; unclear D gene. Germline CDR1 reads SGDLS; CDR2 reads YYNGEE. The CDR3 sequence is 11 residues long. Trimming took off 5 bases at V and 5 bases at J, with 8 bases between the two ends. Here the CDR3 reads CASSQFHEQYV. The CDR3 bases are TGTGCCAGCAGTCAATTTCACGAGCAGTACGTC.

This rearrangement joins TRBV5-1 to TRBJ1-3, with a weak D call TRBD1 (5 bases). There are 19 residues in the CDR3. Trimming cost V 5 bases and J 0 bases, with 24 bases left between them. In germline, CDR1 is SGHRS, CDR2 YFSETQ. CDR3 nucleotides: TGCGCCAGCAGTCAGTTCGGACAAACGGACCCCAGCTCTGGAAACACCATATATTTT. Its translation: CASSQFGQTDPSSGNTIYF.

This chain connects TRBV18 to TRBJ2-7; TRBD1 matches 7 bases. J lost 6 bases, V lost 3 bases, and 8 bases had no gene match. This CDR3 contains 14 residues. From germline, CDR1 is KGHSH and CDR2 LQKENI. The CDR3 region is CASSPAQGIGEQYF. CDR3 nucleotides: TGTGCCAGCTCACCGGCACAGGGGATAGGCGAGCAGTACTTC.

The chain recombines TRBV18 with TRBJ1-1; 7 bases are a match to TRBD1. The germline CDR1 and CDR2 sequences are KGHSH and LQKENI. The CDR3 spans 16 residues. V lost 4 bases and J lost 1; bases outside the gene matches: 9. CDR3: CASSRLLQGQNTEAFF. Here the CDR3 DNA reads TGTGCCAGCTCACGATTACTACAGGGGCAGAACACTGAAGCTTTCTTT. The entire variable domain, with the rest obtained from reference TRBV18 and TRBJ1-1, is as follows: NAGVMQNPRHLVRRRGQEARLRCSPMKGHSHVYWYRQLPEEGLKFMVYLQKENIIDESGMPKERFSAEFPKEGPSILRIQQVVRGDSAAYFCASSRLLQGQNTEAFFGQGTRLTVV.